This TCR beta chain was recorded in a study of blood T cells in healthy people across ages (dated by TCRdb to the mid-2010s). Concerning the study at large: In model experiments, template switching captured roughly one uniquely barcoded TCR beta cDNA molecule for every two T cells. Age-related changes in TCR beta repertoire diversity were measured in the study by deep sequencing normalized with unique cDNA molecular identifiers. The donors were divided into four age groups: young (average around 16 years), middle-aged (about 40), aged (roughly 66) and long-lived (about 79). Two additional independent replicas of 1 million unique cDNA reads from the same blood draw were analyzed for two donors (one aged 18 to 30 and one aged 80 or older). Points the paper makes about the study in general: Donor CMV infection status was unknown, potentially confounding age-related changes in expanded clonotypes. Since profiling was done on bulk unsorted PBMCs, naive and antigen-experienced compartments could not be conclusively compared. Compared with the aged group, the long-lived group had more naive CD4+ T cells, fewer expanded clones and increased TCR diversity, a pattern suggesting age selection. There was a strong correlation between observed TCR beta diversity and the percentage of naive T cells measured by flow cytometry. Total diversity estimates from one million sequenced T cells were considered lower bounds and underestimates. As age increased, observed TCR beta diversity per million T cells dropped in a roughly linear way, and a significant reduction was already evident by age 40.

There are 14 amino acids in the CDR3, from cysteine to phenylalanine inclusive. The sequence is cut down to CDR3 DNA, 42 bases in frame from base 1. The germline V gene gives CDR1 as SGHTA and CDR2 as FQGNSA. V is trimmed back by 4 bases and J by 5 bases, and the junction contains 7 bases that no gene match accounts for. Donors were about 36 systemically healthy Caucasian individuals from Russia aged roughly 6 to 90 years. Approximately 10 milliliters of peripheral blood were collected from each donor into EDTA-treated Vacutainer tubes. Ficoll-Paque density-gradient centrifugation was used to isolate PBMCs, with at least 6.5 million per sample. Trizol reagent was used to extract total RNA from the PBMCs, yielding at least 6 micrograms per sample. For every donor, flow cytometry on a PBMC aliquot measured the percentage of naive CD45RAhigh/CD27high T cells. Of note for this clonotype: Its antigen is still unknown. Base qualities were left out, and no much larger clone turns up one base away.

Library creation used 5' RACE. Sequenced using an Illumina HiSeq 2500. A second PCR of 7 to 11 cycles was performed with a sample-barcoded 5' primer and a J-beta primer mix. Each TCR beta cDNA molecule received a unique molecular identifier from a template-switch 5' adaptor carrying 12 random nucleotides. Each sample yielded at least 3 million CDR3-containing paired-end reads. First-strand cDNA synthesis was performed from all RNA using the Mint cDNA synthesis kit, with priming by a TRBC-specific oligonucleotide. All cDNA was treated with uracil-DNA glycosylase and then went through a first 18-cycle PCR with the universal primers M1SS and BC2_uni_R. In the source study's methods: For normalization, 1 million high-quality reads, each with a distinct molecular identifier, were randomly selected from each sample. Reads sharing molecular identifiers were discarded rather than binned into consensus sequences. MiTCR, set to a Q25 quality threshold and the strictest error-elimination algorithm, was used for CDR3 identification, clonotype clustering and error correction. A nonparametric unseen species model with Euler transformation was used to estimate a lower bound on total TCR beta diversity. TCRdb reprocessing: public reads trimmed at Q25 with fastp, clones called with MiXCR, in-frame beta chains kept. When rows share a CDR3 protein, they turn into one entry using the most common DNA and genes. These V and J calls are TCRdb output, not the study's own analysis. Within this sample are about 930,000 distinct CDR3 sequences, with about 29% of them counted one time only. The ten largest clonotypes hold 9.5% to 13% of the sample.

The sample was also linked to a second study, of T cells of mothers and their children. Per that second paper: Donors were nine systemically healthy Caucasian individuals: three mothers and their six children. cDNA synthesis used all of the extracted RNA, with around 1.6 ug of RNA in each 15 ul reaction. In the second PCR, the M1S primer added sample barcodes and 2-4 random nucleotides. Over 9 million TCR beta CDR3 reads came from each mother, compared with about 3 million reads from each child. TCR recombination output is similarly shaped by thymic selection in related and unrelated pairs, with a minor effect exerted by inherited differences. Normalized repertoire overlap was always found to be slightly, but never significantly, higher in related mother-child pairs than in unrelated mother-child pairs. With a sensitivity of around 97 clones per million clonotypes, no persistent microchimeric T cell clones were detected. Deep NGS was used in the study to compare the TCR beta repertoires of mothers and children and to look for features that separate related mother-child pairs from unrelated individuals. Mothers averaged around 43 +/- 4 years of age and children averaged about 10 +/- 4 years. After adapter ligation was performed with NEBNext reagents, the libraries were sequenced on an Illumina HiSeq 2000 with 100+100 nt paired-end reads. To prevent cross-contamination, the mother and child libraries were prepared a month apart and were sequenced in separate runs. For each donor, between about 450,000 and 2,300,000 distinct TCR beta clonotypes were identified. Naive TCR beta clonotypes were estimated from low-frequency clonotypes matched to each donor's FACS-determined naive share, without sorting.

The chain employs TRBV7-2 and TRBJ2-5; TRBD1 fits 7 bases in the junction. This receptor was obtained from a woman aged 40 to 50 in good health. What was sequenced was blood. The CDR3 reads CASSWTGFGETQYF. In nucleotide form, the sequence is TGTGCCAGCAGCTGGACAGGTTTTGGGGAGACCCAGTACTTC.